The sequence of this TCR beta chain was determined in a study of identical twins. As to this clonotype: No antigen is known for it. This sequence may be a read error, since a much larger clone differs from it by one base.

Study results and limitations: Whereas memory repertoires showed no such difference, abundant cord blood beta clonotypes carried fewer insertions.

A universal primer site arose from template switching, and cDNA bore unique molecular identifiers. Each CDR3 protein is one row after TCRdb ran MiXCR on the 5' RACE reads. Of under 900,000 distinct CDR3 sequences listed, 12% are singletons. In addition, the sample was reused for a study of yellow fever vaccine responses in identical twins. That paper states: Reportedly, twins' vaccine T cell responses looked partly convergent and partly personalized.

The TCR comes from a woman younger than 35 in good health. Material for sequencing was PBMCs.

The CDR3 is CASSLALSMQSYRYTF. The DNA for the CDR3 is TGTGCCAGCAGTTTAGCGCTCTCTATGCAAAGTTATCGCTACACCTTC. The V call is TRBV12-3 or TRBV12-4, the J call TRBJ1-2; D is uncertain. V lost 0 bases to trimming and J lost 9 bases, with 20 bases between them. CDR3 length: 16 residues.